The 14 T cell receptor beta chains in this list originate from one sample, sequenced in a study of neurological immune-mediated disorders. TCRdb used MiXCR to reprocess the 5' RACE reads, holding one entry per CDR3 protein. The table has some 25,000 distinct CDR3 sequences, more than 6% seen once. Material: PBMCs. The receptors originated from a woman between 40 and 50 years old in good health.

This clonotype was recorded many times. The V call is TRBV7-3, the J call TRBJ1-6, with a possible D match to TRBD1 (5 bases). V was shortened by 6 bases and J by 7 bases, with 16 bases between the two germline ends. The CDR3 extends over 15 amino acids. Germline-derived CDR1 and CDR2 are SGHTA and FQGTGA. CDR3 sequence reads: CASSYAGTENSPLHF. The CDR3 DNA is TGTGCCAGCAGTTACGCCGGGACGGAAAATTCACCCCTCCACTTT.

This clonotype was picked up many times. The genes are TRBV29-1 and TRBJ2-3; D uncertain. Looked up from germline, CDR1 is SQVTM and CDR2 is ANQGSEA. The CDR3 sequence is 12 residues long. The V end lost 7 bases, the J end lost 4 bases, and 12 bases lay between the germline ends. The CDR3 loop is CSARTGADTQYF. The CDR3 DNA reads TGCAGCGCCCGCACTGGGGCAGATACGCAGTATTTT.

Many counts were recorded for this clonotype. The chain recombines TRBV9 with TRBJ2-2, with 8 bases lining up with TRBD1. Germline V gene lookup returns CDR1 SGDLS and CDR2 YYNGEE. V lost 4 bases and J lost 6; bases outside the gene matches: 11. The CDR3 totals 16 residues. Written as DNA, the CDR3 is TGTGCCAGCAGCATAGGGGCAGGGGGCCTTGCCGGGGAGCTGTTTTTT. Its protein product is CASSIGAGGLAGELFF. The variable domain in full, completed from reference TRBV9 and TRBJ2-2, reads DSGVTQTPKHLITATGQRVTLRCSPRSGDLSVYWYQQSLDQGLQFLIQYYNGEERAKGNILERFSAQQFPDLHSELNLSSLELGDSALYFCASSIGAGGLAGELFFGEGSRLTVL.

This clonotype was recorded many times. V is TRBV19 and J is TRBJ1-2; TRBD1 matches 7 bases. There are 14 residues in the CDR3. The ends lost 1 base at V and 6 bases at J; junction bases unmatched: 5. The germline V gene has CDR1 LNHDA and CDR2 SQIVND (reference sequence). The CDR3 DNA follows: TGTGCCAGTAGTATAGCGGACAGGAGGGATGGCTACACCTTC. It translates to CASSIADRRDGYTF. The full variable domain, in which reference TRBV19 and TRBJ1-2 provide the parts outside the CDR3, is DGGITQSPKYLFRKEGQNVTLSCEQNLNHDAMYWYRQDPGQGLRLIYYSQIVNDFQKGDIAEGYSVSREKKESFPLTVTSAQKNPTAFYLCASSIADRRDGYTFGSGTRLTVV.

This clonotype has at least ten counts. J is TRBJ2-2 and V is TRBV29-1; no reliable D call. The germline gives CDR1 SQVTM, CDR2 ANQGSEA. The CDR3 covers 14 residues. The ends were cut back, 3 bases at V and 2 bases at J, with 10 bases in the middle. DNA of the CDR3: TGCAGCGTTGATGAAGGTCGAAACACCGGGGAGCTGTTTTTT. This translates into CSVDEGRNTGELFF.

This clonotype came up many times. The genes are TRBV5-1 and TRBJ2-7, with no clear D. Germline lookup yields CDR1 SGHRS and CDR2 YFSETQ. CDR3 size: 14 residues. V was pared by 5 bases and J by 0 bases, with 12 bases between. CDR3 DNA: TGCGCCAGCAGACTCGGGCCAGCCTCCTACGAGCAGTACTTC. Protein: CASRLGPASYEQYF. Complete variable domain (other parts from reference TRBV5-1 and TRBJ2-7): KAGVTQTPRYLIKTRGQQVTLSCSPISGHRSVSWYQQTPGQGLQFLFEYFSETQRNKGNFPGRFSGRQFSNSRSEMNVSTLELGDSALYLCASRLGPASYEQYFGPGTRLTVT.

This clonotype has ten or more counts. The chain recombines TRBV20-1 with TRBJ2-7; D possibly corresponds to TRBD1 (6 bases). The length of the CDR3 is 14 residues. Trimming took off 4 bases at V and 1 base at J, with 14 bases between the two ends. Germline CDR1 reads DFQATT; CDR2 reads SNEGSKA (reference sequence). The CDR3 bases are TGCAGTGCTACAGGGGCCCCCTTTTCCTACGAGCAGTACTTC. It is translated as CSATGAPFSYEQYF.

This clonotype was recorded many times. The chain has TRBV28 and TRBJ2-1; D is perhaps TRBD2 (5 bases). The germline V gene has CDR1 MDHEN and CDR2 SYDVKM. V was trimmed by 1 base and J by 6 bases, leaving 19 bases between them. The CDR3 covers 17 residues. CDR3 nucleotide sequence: TGTGCCAGCAGTTTATTCTCCGGGATCGCTCGTGGCAATGAGCAGTTCTTC. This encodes CASSLFSGIARGNEQFF.

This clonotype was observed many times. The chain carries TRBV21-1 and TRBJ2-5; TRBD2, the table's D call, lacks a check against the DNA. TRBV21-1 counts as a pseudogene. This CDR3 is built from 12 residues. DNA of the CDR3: TGTGCCAGCACCACCGGGGAGGGACCTGTAGACTTC. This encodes CASTTGEGPVDF.

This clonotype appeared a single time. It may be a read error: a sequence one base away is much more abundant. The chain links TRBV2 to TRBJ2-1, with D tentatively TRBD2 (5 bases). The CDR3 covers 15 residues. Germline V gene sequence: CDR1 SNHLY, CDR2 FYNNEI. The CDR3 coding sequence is TGTGCCAGCAGCCCTGGCGGGCTAGTCTACAATGAGCAGTTATTC. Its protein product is CASSPGGLVYNEQLF.

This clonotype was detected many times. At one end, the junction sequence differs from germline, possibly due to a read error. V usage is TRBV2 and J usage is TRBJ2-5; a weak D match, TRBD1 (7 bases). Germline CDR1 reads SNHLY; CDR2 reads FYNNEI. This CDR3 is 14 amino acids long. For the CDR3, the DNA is TGTGTCAGCAACCAAAGACAGGGAGGAGAGACCCAGTACTTC. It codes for CVSNQRQGGETQYF.

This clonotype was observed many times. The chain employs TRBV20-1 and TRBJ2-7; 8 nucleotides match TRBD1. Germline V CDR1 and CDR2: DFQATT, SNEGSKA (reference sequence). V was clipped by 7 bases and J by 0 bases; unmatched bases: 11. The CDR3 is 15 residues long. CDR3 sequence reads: CSGLVRDRNSYEQYF. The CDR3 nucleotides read TGCAGTGGCCTCGTCCGGGACAGGAACTCCTACGAGCAGTACTTC.

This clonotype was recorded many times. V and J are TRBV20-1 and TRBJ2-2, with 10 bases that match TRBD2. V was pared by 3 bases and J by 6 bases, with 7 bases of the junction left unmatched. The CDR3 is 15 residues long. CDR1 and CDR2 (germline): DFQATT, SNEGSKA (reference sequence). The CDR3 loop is CSARLGLAGAGELFF. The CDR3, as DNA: TGCAGTGCTAGGCTGGGGCTAGCGGGAGCCGGGGAGCTGTTTTTT.

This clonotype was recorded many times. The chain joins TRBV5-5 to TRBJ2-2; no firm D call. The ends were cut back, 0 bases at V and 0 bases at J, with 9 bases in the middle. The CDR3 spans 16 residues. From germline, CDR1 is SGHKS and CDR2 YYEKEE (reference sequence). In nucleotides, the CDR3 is TGTGCCAGCAGCTTGGAGGCGGATACGAACACCGGGGAGCTGTTTTTT. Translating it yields CASSLEADTNTGELFF.